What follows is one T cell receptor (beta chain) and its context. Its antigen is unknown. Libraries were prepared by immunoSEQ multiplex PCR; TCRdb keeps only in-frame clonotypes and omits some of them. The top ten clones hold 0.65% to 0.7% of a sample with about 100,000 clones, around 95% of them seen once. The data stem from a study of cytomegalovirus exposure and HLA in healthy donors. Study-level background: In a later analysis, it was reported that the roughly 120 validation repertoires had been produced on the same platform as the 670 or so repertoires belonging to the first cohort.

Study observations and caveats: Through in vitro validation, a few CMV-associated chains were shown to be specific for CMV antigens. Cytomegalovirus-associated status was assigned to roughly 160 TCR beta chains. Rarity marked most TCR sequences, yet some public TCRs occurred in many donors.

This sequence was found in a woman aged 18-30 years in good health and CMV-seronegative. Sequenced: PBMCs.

This CDR3 reads CATRSGGGSAGELFF. The CDR3 DNA is TGTGCCACCCGTAGCGGGGGGGGATCAGCCGGGGAGCTGTTTTTT. This sequence joins TRBV19 and TRBJ2-2, with TRBD2 matching 11 bases. With 10 bases clipped from V and 6 bases from J, the junction kept 10 bases outside the gene matches. CDR3 length: 15 amino acids. Germline V gene data show CDR1 as LNHDA and CDR2 as SQIVND (reference sequence).